The 13 T cell receptor beta chains below come from one sample, sequenced in a study of CD8 T cells in Susac syndrome. When the RNA was reverse transcribed, random hexamers were used with an input of 0.5 to 1 ug. TCRdb itself ran the immunoSEQ multiplex PCR reads through MiXCR, one entry per CDR3 protein. The repertoire holds roughly 150,000 distinct CDR3 sequences, with over 85% as singletons. Sequenced: CD8+ T cells from PBMCs. The receptors stem from a human donor with multiple sclerosis.

The chain carries TRBV20-1 and TRBJ1-6; TRBD1 agrees at 7 bases. V lost 3 bases and J lost 2; bases outside the gene matches: 1. The length of the CDR3 is 14 residues. The germline CDR1 and CDR2 sequences are DFQATT and SNEGSKA (reference sequence). CDR3 nucleotides: TGCAGTGCTAGCACAGGGGCCTATAATTCACCCCTCCACTTT. Amino acids: CSASTGAYNSPLHF.

The DNA for the CDR3 is TGCGCCAGCAGCCTCCGACCAGCAGGCTATAATTCACCCCTCCACTTT. The encoded protein is CASSLRPAGYNSPLHF. This chain connects TRBV10-2 to TRBJ1-6; D gene uncertain. This CDR3 is 16 amino acids long. Germline CDR1 WSHSY, CDR2 SAAADI. V dropped 6 bases and J dropped 3 bases, with 15 bases sitting between them.

This clonotype was seen just once. The genes are TRBV7-9 and TRBJ2-7; TRBD1 matches 11 bases. CDR1 SEHNR and CDR2 FQNEAQ come from the germline V gene (reference sequence). The CDR3 contains 15 residues. The trim removed 5 bases at V and 5 bases at J, leaving 8 bases unmatched. The CDR3 sequence: CASSNPGQGEDEQYF. The CDR3 nucleotides read TGTGCCAGCAGCAACCCGGGACAGGGGGAGGACGAGCAGTACTTC.

This chain joins TRBV12-3 or TRBV12-4 and TRBJ1-2; D perhaps matches TRBD1 (5 bases). There are 14 residues in the CDR3. V lost 6 bases to trimming and J lost 2 bases, with 13 bases between them. In DNA, the CDR3 is TGTGCCAGCAGAGGCGACAGCTCCAACTATGGCTACACCTTC. This codes for CASRGDSSNYGYTF.

There are a few counts of this clonotype. This chain connects TRBV11-2 to TRBJ2-1; TRBD1 aligns across 8 bases. Trimming cost V 4 bases and J 7 bases; bases outside gene matches: 0. The V gene's germline CDR1 is SGHAT and CDR2 FQNNGV. CDR3 length: 12 residues. The CDR3 sequence is CASSYRGNEQFF. The CDR3 region has the DNA TGTGCCAGCAGCTACAGGGGGAATGAGCAGTTCTTC.

The rearrangement uses TRBV3-1 and TRBJ2-7; 9 bases align to TRBD1. The germline V gene has CDR1 LGHDT and CDR2 YNNKEL (reference sequence). The V segment lost 4 bases and the J segment 0 bases; nucleotides outside the gene matches: 7. This CDR3 contains 16 residues. CDR3 in amino acids: CASSLQGQGNSYEQYF. CDR3 in DNA: TGTGCCAGCAGCCTCCAGGGACAGGGAAACTCCTACGAGCAGTACTTC.

The V gene is TRBV15, the J gene TRBJ2-5; 8 positions match TRBD2. Per the germline V gene, CDR1 is LNHNV and CDR2 is YYDKDF (reference sequence). J gave up 5 bases and V 3 bases, and 8 bases lay outside the gene matches. The CDR3 totals 15 residues. DNA of the CDR3: TGTGCCACCAGCAGTAACGGGGGGGCACGGGAGACCCAGTACTTC. This encodes CATSSNGGARETQYF.

V and J are TRBV6-4 and TRBJ1-2, with D unclear. The CDR3 sequence is 13 residues long. V was pared by 0 bases and J by 3 bases, with 5 bases between. Germline CDR1 reads MRHNA; CDR2 reads SNTAGT. The CDR3 DNA sequence: TGTGCCAGCAGTGACTCGCCCTACTATGGCTACACCTTC. Translation gives CASSDSPYYGYTF.

The J gene is TRBJ2-1, the V gene TRBV29-1, with D tentatively TRBD1 or TRBD2 (5 bases each). Germline loops: CDR1 SQVTM, CDR2 ANQGSEA. Trimming cost V 6 bases and J 6 bases, with 15 bases left between them. The CDR3 runs to 13 residues. CDR3 DNA: TGCAGCGTCCTGTTCGGGACCACCAATGAGCAGTTCTTC. Translation: CSVLFGTTNEQFF.

The chain links TRBV29-1 to TRBJ1-2; tentatively, D is TRBD1 (5 bases). The CDR3 covers 11 residues. The V gene lost 6 bases and the J gene lost 3 bases, with 8 bases spanning the gap. Germline V gives CDR1 SQVTM, CDR2 ANQGSEA. This chain's CDR3 is CSVLGDYGYTF. CDR3 coding DNA: TGCAGCGTCCTAGGGGACTATGGCTACACCTTC. The full variable domain, its missing parts supplied by reference TRBV29-1 and TRBJ1-2, is SAVISQKPSRDICQRGTSLTIQCQVDSQVTMMFWYRQQPGQSLTLIATANQGSEATYESGFVIDKFPISRPNLTFSTLTVSNMSPEDSSIYLCSVLGDYGYTFGSGTRLTVV.

The chain carries TRBV20-1 and TRBJ2-7; D might be TRBD1 or TRBD2, each matching 6 bases. The CDR3 extends over 16 amino acids. Germline CDR1 is DFQATT and CDR2 is SNEGSKA (reference sequence). Trimming pared 2 bases from V and 3 bases from J, leaving 20 bases between. CDR3 nucleotide sequence: TGCAGTGCTAGACACCCGAACAGGGAGGTAGTCTACGAGCAGTACTTC. It codes for CSARHPNREVVYEQYF.

Only one count was recorded for this clonotype. This chain uses TRBV20-1 with TRBJ2-7; possible D gene TRBD2, 6 bases. The CDR3 runs 14 residues. Germline V gene data show CDR1 as DFQATT and CDR2 as SNEGSKA (reference sequence). V lost 0 bases to trimming and J lost 4 bases, with 13 bases between them. The CDR3 DNA reads TGCAGTGCTAGAGAGGGGGGTAAGCTTTACGAGCAGTACTTC. Translating it yields CSAREGGKLYEQYF.

The chain combines TRBV4-3 with TRBJ1-1; no reliable D call. CDR3 length equals 15 residues. Germline V CDR1 and CDR2: LGHNA, YSLEER. The ends were cut back, 1 base at V and 1 base at J, with 10 bases in the middle. CDR3 protein: CASSQVVTANTEAFF. CDR3 coding DNA: TGCGCCAGCAGCCAAGTCGTAACAGCGAACACTGAAGCTTTCTTT.